This T cell receptor beta chain was observed in a study of CD8+ T cells in alopecia areata. Overall study: Tofacitinib continued for 6 to 18 months and was then withheld for 6 months. The study's findings and limits: Elevated clonality characterized lesional scalp relative to normal scalp, particularly in alopecia totalis/universalis. The link between baseline CD8+ expansion and response remains uncertain with one nonresponder.

Germline loops: CDR1 MGHDK, CDR2 SYGVNS. This CDR3 comprises 15 residues. V shed 6 bases and J shed 5 bases, with 19 bases lying between them. A remark on this clone: Antigen unknown.

Following extraction, RNA underwent reverse transcription to cDNA, which served as the sequencing template. Assay: immunoSEQ multiplex PCR; the TCRdb copy retains only in-frame clones and omits some. The data contain about 200,000 clones, more than 30% of them seen just once; the ten biggest clones take up just under 0.5%. The sample's treatment: oral pan-JAK inhibitor, 5-10 mg twice daily. Alopecia areata patients provided lesional scalp punch biopsies and peripheral blood. This clonotype originated in a human donor with alopecia areata. The rearrangement joins TRBV25-1 to TRBJ1-2; possible D gene TRBD1, 5 bases. The sequences come from CD4+ T cells sorted from blood, collected around week 31, from a patient treated with tofacitinib. CDR3 loop: CASSLEGAGTYGYTF. The CDR3 coding sequence is TGTGCCAGCAGCCTCGAGGGTGCAGGGACGTATGGCTACACCTTC.